Each of the 32 T cell receptor beta chains below was sequenced from the same sample in a study of tumor and adjacent non-tumor tissue in lung cancer. The template was RNA from unsorted bulk tissue. This non-tumor lung sample came from over 3 cm beyond the tumor edge. TCRbeta libraries were built with three rounds of nested PCR, modified from ARM-PCR. TCRdb itself ran the multiplex PCR reads through MiXCR, one entry per CDR3 protein. The sample contains over 40,000 distinct CDR3 sequences, less than 70% of which appear only once. Source material: distant non-tumor lung tissue. The origin of the receptors is a middle-aged woman with non-small cell lung cancer.

This clonotype occurred once. A junction end diverges from the germline sequence, so it may reflect a read error. The chain couples TRBV6-6 to TRBJ1-1; D not resolved. CDR1 and CDR2 from the germline V gene are MNHNY and SVGAGI (reference sequence). This CDR3 is 13 amino acids long. CDR3 sequence reads: CASSYSLDAEAFF. In nucleotides, the CDR3 is TGTGCCAGCAGTTATTCTTTGGACGCTGAGGCTTTCTTT.

This clonotype came up once. One end of the junction is discordant with germline, which a read error may explain. CDR3 in amino acids: CPSSGPGRDTEAFF. CDR3 nucleotides: TGTCCCAGCAGCGGCCCGGGACGGGACACTGAAGCCTTCTTT. This chain uses TRBV6-5 with TRBJ1-1; tentatively, D is TRBD1 (6 bases). Germline CDR1 MNHEY, CDR2 SVGAGI. The CDR3 sequence is 14 residues long.

The chain recombines TRBV6-1 with TRBJ1-5; no clear D. Germline CDR1 and CDR2: MNHNS and SASEGT. Deletions cut 4 bases from V and 4 bases from J, with 11 bases between. This CDR3 region has 14 residues. Here the CDR3 reads CASSALHPNQPQHF. In DNA form, the CDR3 reads TGTGCCAGCAGTGCCTTACACCCTAATCAGCCCCAGCATTTT.

This clonotype has just one count. The CDR3 ends on some other residue instead of the conserved phenylalanine or tryptophan, so this is likely a read error. The chain recombines TRBV6-5 with TRBJ1-5; D ambiguous. The CDR3 totals 13 residues. The germline V gene encodes CDR1 MNHEY and CDR2 SVGAGI. The CDR3 loop reads CASSSSPDQPQHL. The CDR3 region has the DNA TGTGCCAGCAGTTCTTCCCCAGATCAGCCTCAGCATCTT.

As to this clonotype: The CDR3 does not end in the conserved phenylalanine or tryptophan, so this is likely a read error. The DNA is left out, because the CDR3 cannot be placed on it with certainty; the CDR3 is given as TCRdb lists it. The rearrangement uses TRBV11-3 and TRBJ2-1. The CDR3 numbers 11 amino acids, ends counted. Germline CDR1 reads SGHNT; CDR2 reads YENEEA. The CDR3 protein is CASSFLTVLVS.

To note about this clonotype: An end of the junction differs from the germline gene, which may be a read error. This chain links TRBV11-2 with TRBJ1-6; D might be TRBD1 (6 bases). Germline CDR1 and CDR2: SGHAT and FQNNGV. The CDR3 is 13 amino acids. The CDR3 is CGSRGRDHSPLHF. The DNA for the CDR3 is TGTGGCAGCAGGGGCAGGGACCATTCACCCCTCCACTTT.

This clonotype was counted only a few times. One junction end does not reproduce the germline sequence, and a read error may be involved. V and J are TRBV14 and TRBJ2-3; 11 nucleotides align to TRBD2. CDR3 length: 15 amino acids. Per germline, CDR1 SGHDN and CDR2 FVKESK. CDR3 sequence (DNA): TGTGCCAGCAGCCGTACTAGCGGGAGAACAGATACGGAGTATTTT. It specifies CASSRTSGRTDTEYF.

A remark on this clonotype: At one boundary the junction diverges from the germline segment, which might be a read error. The chain couples TRBV6-5 to TRBJ1-5; D unresolved. CDR1 and CDR2 (germline): MNHEY, SVGAGI. This CDR3 is built from 15 residues. The CDR3 DNA is TGTGACAGCCAGCCCCGGGCAGTGGGCAATCAGCCCCAGCATTTT. Translating gives CDSQPRAVGNQPQHF.

This clonotype appeared many times. The chain carries TRBV7-9 and TRBJ1-2; TRBD1 might be the D (5 bases). CDR3 size: 12 residues. Germline-derived CDR1 and CDR2 are SEHNR and FQNEAQ (reference sequence). The V end lost 11 bases, the J end lost 4 bases, and 14 bases lay between the germline ends. CDR3 nucleotides: TGTGCCGGAGGGGCCTGGGGCTATGGCTACACCTTC. Its protein is CAGGAWGYGYTF.

Concerning this clonotype itself: One junction end does not reproduce the germline sequence, and a read error may be involved. The rearrangement links TRBV4-1 to TRBJ2-2; perhaps TRBD1 as D (7 bases). Germline CDR1 is MGHRA and CDR2 is YSYEKL. The CDR3 loop spans 16 amino acids. CDR3 sequence: CASSQEWTTNTGDLFF. In DNA form, the CDR3 reads TGCGCCAGCAGCCAAGAATGGACTACGAACACAGGGGATCTGTTTTTT.

Concerning this clonotype itself: The CDR3 ends on some other residue instead of the conserved phenylalanine or tryptophan, so this is likely a read error. The DNA is left out, because the CDR3 cannot be placed on it with certainty; the CDR3 is given as TCRdb lists it. V is TRBV7-8 and J is TRBJ1-6. Germline V lookup: CDR1 SGHVS, CDR2 FQNEAQ. The CDR3 extends over 13 residues, inclusive of both ends. This chain's CDR3 is CASSPGSDSPLRL.

Concerning this clonotype itself: A read error may account for a junction end that differs from germline. This chain uses TRBV6-6 with TRBJ2-1; tentative D call: TRBD2 (6 bases). This CDR3 contains 15 residues. The germline V gene encodes CDR1 MNHNY and CDR2 SVGAGI (reference sequence). The CDR3 coding sequence is TGTGCCACCAGTCCCCCCGGGAGCTCCTACAATGAGAAGTTCTTC. Amino acid sequence: CATSPPGSSYNEKFF.

This clonotype was picked up many times. The chain couples TRBV7-8 to TRBJ2-7; D is ambiguous. This CDR3 is 13 amino acids long. The germline V and J ends were trimmed by 2 bases and 6 bases, with 11 bases remaining between them. CDR1 is SGHVS, CDR2 FQNEAQ, per germline. Here the CDR3 reads CASSLSRQVEQYF. The CDR3 DNA is TGTGCCAGCAGCTTAAGTCGGCAGGTCGAGCAGTACTTC. Drawing the rest from reference TRBV7-8 and TRBJ2-7, the complete variable domain is GAGVSQSPRYKVAKRGQDVALRCDPISGHVSLFWYQQALGQGPEFLTYFQNEAQLDKSGLPSDRFFAERPEGSVSTLKIQRTQQEDSAVYLCASSLSRQVEQYFGPGTRLTVT.

Points on this clonotype: As the CDR3 is not closed by the conserved phenylalanine or tryptophan, this likely results from a read error. The CDR3 region has the DNA TGTGCCGGCAGGCGGATAGGGGACTCTGGAAACACCATATATGTT. Its protein product is CAGRRIGDSGNTIYV. V usage is TRBV11-2 and J usage is TRBJ1-3, with a weak D call TRBD1 (5 bases). CDR3 length equals 15 residues. Germline lookup yields CDR1 SGHAT and CDR2 FQNNGV.

The rearrangement joins TRBV7-9 to TRBJ1-1, with D possibly TRBD1 on 6 matching bases. The V gene's germline CDR1 is SEHNR and CDR2 FQNEAQ (reference sequence). The CDR3 has 12 amino acids. Trimming cost V 1 base and J 10 bases, with 10 bases left between them. The CDR3 DNA reads TGTGCCAGCAGCTTAGGGGGGGCAATAGCTTTCTTT. Amino acid sequence: CASSLGGAIAFF.

Judged by abundance, this clonotype is medium-sized. This chain joins TRBV4-2 and TRBJ1-5; unclear D gene. CDR3 length: 13 amino acids. The germline CDR1 and CDR2 sequences are LGHNA and YNFKEQ. The V end was cut by 0 bases, the J end by 7 bases, with 7 bases between. CDR3 in amino acids: CASSQDPYQPQHF. CDR3 DNA: TGTGCCAGCAGCCAAGATCCGTACCAGCCCCAGCATTTT.

Concerning this clonotype itself: This may be a read error, as it is one base from a much larger clone. It is likely a read error, because the conserved phenylalanine at the end of the CDR3 is missing. The rearrangement links TRBV5-1 to TRBJ2-5, with 7 bases aligning to TRBD2. After removal of 7 bases from V and 5 bases from J, the junction contained 20 bases not matched to a gene. This CDR3 is 17 amino acids long. Germline values: CDR1 SGHRS, CDR2 YFSETQ. The CDR3, as DNA: TGCGCCAGCGGTCCCACCGGGGCGCCTAGCGGTAGGGAGACCCAGTACTCC. It encodes CASGPTGAPSGRETQYS.

The chain joins TRBV4-1 to TRBJ2-7, with a possible D match to TRBD2 (6 bases). V lost 2 bases, J lost 3 bases, and 17 bases lay in between. The CDR3 loop spans 16 amino acids. CDR1 is MGHRA and CDR2 is YSYEKL in the germline V gene. The CDR3 loop reads CASSQNPSTGVYEQYF. CDR3 in DNA: TGCGCCAGCAGCCAAAACCCGTCGACGGGGGTCTACGAGCAGTACTTC.

The chain recombines TRBV18 with TRBJ2-3; 10 bases line up with TRBD2. The J segment lost 1 base and the V segment lost 7 bases, leaving 5 bases of the junction unmatched. The germline CDR1 and CDR2 sequences are KGHSH and LQKENI. The CDR3 has 15 amino acids. CDR3 in DNA: TGTGCCAGCTGCCGGCTAGCGGGAGGCACAGATACGCAGTATTTT. This sequence encodes CASCRLAGGTDTQYF. Full variable domain (rest looked up from reference TRBV18 and TRBJ2-3): NAGVMQNPRHLVRRRGQEARLRCSPMKGHSHVYWYRQLPEEGLKFMVYLQKENIIDESGMPKERFSAEFPKEGPSILRIQQVVRGDSAAYFCASCRLAGGTDTQYFGPGTRLTVL.

This sequence joins TRBV6-2 or TRBV6-3 and TRBJ2-7; TRBD2 aligns across 8 bases. The CDR3 totals 14 residues. V lost 6 bases, J lost 13 bases, and 17 bases stayed unmatched. The germline V gene has CDR1 MNHEY and CDR2 SVGEGT. CDR3 amino acids: CASSRGRISYERYF. The CDR3 nucleotides read TGTGCCAGCAGCCGCGGGAGGATCTCCTACGAGCGATACTTC.

Notes on this clonotype: At one end the junction does not follow the germline gene, possibly because of a read error. The chain employs TRBV6-1 and TRBJ2-5; 7 positions agree with TRBD1. Germline loops: CDR1 MNHNS, CDR2 SASEGT. The CDR3 runs 15 residues. CDR3 nucleotides: TGTGCCAGCAGTGAGGCTATAGCAGGGGGTCCTTTCTGGTGCTTC. Amino acid sequence: CASSEAIAGGPFWCF.

A note on this clonotype: A much bigger clone sits one base away, suggesting this may be a read error. The conserved phenylalanine or tryptophan is not found at the CDR3 terminus, so this likely reflects a read error. This chain joins TRBV5-1 and TRBJ2-7; TRBD1 matches 7 bases. CDR1 is SGHRS and CDR2 is YFSETQ in the germline V gene. This CDR3 spans 15 amino acids. The V segment lost 1 base and the J segment 2 bases; nucleotides outside the gene matches: 6. The CDR3 region is CASSLYPGTAYEQYY. The CDR3 DNA sequence: TGCGCCAGCAGCTTGTACCCCGGGACAGCCTACGAGCAGTACTAC.

To note about this clonotype: One junction end does not reproduce the germline sequence, and a read error may be involved. J is TRBJ2-5 and V is TRBV13; 11 bases align to TRBD2. Germline V gene sequence: CDR1 PRHDT, CDR2 FYEKMQ (reference sequence). This CDR3 contains 15 residues. In DNA, the CDR3 is TGCGCCAGCAGCTTATGGGGACTAGCGGAAGAGACCCAGTACTTC. Its protein is CASSLWGLAEETQYF.

Comments on this clonotype: An end of the junction does not agree with germline; a read error may underlie this. The chain is built from TRBV11-2 and TRBJ1-2; 7 positions match TRBD1. There are 12 residues in the CDR3. CDR1 SGHAT and CDR2 FQNNGV come from the germline V gene. CDR3: CASSFGQARYTF. The DNA of the CDR3 is TGCGCCAGTAGCTTCGGACAGGCCCGCTACACCTTC.

The chain couples TRBV5-4 to TRBJ2-7; the match to TRBD2 covers 8 bases. Germline assignment: CDR1 SGHNT and CDR2 YYREEE (reference sequence). This CDR3 is built from 16 residues. With V trimmed by 1 base and J by 4 bases, 10 bases remained unmatched. The CDR3 sequence: CASSLNSGTAEYEQYF. In nucleotides, the CDR3 is TGTGCCAGCAGCTTGAATAGCGGGACGGCCGAGTACGAGCAGTACTTC.

The chain links TRBV6-6 to TRBJ1-1; weak D call: TRBD1 (5 bases). The V and J ends lost 7 bases and 5 bases respectively, with 17 bases between them. The CDR3 covers 14 residues. The germline CDR1 and CDR2 sequences are MNHNY and SVGAGI (reference sequence). The CDR3 loop is CASNAQVEDTEAFF. CDR3 coding DNA: TGTGCCAGCAACGCACAGGTGGAGGATACTGAAGCTTTCTTT.

At least ten counts were recorded for this clonotype. The chain is built from TRBV29-1 and TRBJ2-1; TRBD2 agrees at 13 bases. The CDR3 sequence is 14 residues long. V was clipped by 3 bases and J by 9 bases; unmatched bases: 5. Germline V gene sequence: CDR1 SQVTM, CDR2 ANQGSEA. CDR3 protein: CSVDGGLAGVEQFF. In DNA, the CDR3 is TGCAGCGTTGACGGTGGACTAGCGGGAGTTGAGCAGTTCTTC.

A note on this clonotype: A read error is possible here, since a much larger clone lies one base away. The chain employs TRBV30 and TRBJ2-1, with D uncertain. The CDR3 consists of 10 residues. Germline CDR1 GTSNPN, CDR2 SVGIG (reference sequence). The CDR3 sequence: CVSGHNEQFF. DNA for the CDR3: TGTGTCTCTGGACACAATGAGCAGTTCTTC.

V is TRBV5-1 and J is TRBJ2-3; D gene ambiguous. CDR1 is SGHRS, CDR2 YFSETQ, per germline. V lost 0 bases to trimming and J lost 11 bases, with 16 bases between them. This CDR3 spans 14 amino acids. The DNA for the CDR3 is TGCGCCAGCAGCTTGGGTGACGGAACTGTTATGCAGTATTTT. Amino acids: CASSLGDGTVMQYF.

Concerning this clonotype: A much larger clone lies a single base off, so this may be a read error. This chain links TRBV12-3 or TRBV12-4 with TRBJ1-1; 7 bases match TRBD1. This CDR3 spans 13 amino acids. The CDR3 loop reads CTSSTSTGTEAFF. CDR3 sequence (DNA): TGTACCAGCAGTACCTCGACAGGGACTGAAGCTTTCTTT.

With respect to this clonotype: Germline is not matched at one junction end, which may reflect a read error. This chain links TRBV5-1 with TRBJ1-2, with 10 bases identical to TRBD1. The CDR3 totals 17 residues. CDR1 SGHRS and CDR2 YFSETQ come from the germline V gene. The CDR3 coding sequence is TGCGCCAGCAGCCCTGGACAGGGGGATGATCTATTCTTTGGCTACACATTC. Protein: CASSPGQGDDLFFGYTF.

Turning to this clonotype: One end of the junction varies from germline; a read error may be responsible. V gene TRBV5-4 combines with J gene TRBJ1-2; 9 bases map to TRBD1. The CDR3 length is 18 residues. Germline V gives CDR1 SGHNT, CDR2 YYREEE (reference sequence). CDR3 nucleotide sequence: TGTGCTAGCAGCCCTGGACAGGGGACAAGCCGCTCTAACTATGACTACACCTTC. Translating gives CASSPGQGTSRSNYDYTF. The whole variable domain, remainder taken from reference TRBV5-4 and TRBJ1-2, is ETGVTQSPTHLIKTRGQQVTLRCSSQSGHNTVSWYQQALGQGPQFIFQYYREEENGRGNFPPRFSGLQFPNYSSELNVNALELDDSALYLCASSPGQGTSRSNYDYTFGSGTRLTVV.